The rows below give T cell receptor beta chains drawn from one sample of a study of long-term antiretroviral therapy in people with HIV. Only in-frame clones appear in the TCRdb table, and some are missing; sequencing was by immunoSEQ multiplex PCR. The table lists 30,000 or so clones, approximately 85% of them singletons. The source was unsorted PBMCs, collected 0.8 years before starting antiretroviral therapy. All receptors derive from a man between 18 and 29 years old with HIV. The CDR3 runs from the conserved cysteine through the conserved F or W. The D gene is left open where the match is weak.

j_call: TRBJ1-1; v_call: TRBV30; d_call: NA; cdr3_nt: TGTGCCTGGAGTGTCACCGGGGACACTGAAGCTTTCTTT; cdr3_aa: CAWSVTGDTEAFF
j_call: TRBJ2-3; v_call: TRBV19; d_call: TRBD1; cdr3_nt: TGTGCCAGTAGTGGAGGGACAGGGGTTGCAACAGATACGCAGTATTTT; cdr3_aa: CASSGGTGVATDTQYF
j_call: TRBJ1-6; v_call: TRBV6-1; d_call: NA; cdr3_nt: TGTGCCAGCAGTGAATATAATTCACCCCTCCACTTT; cdr3_aa: CASSEYNSPLHF
j_call: TRBJ2-2; v_call: TRBV29-1; d_call: TRBD1; cdr3_nt: TGCAGCGCCACGGTGACAGGGGACACCGGGGAGCTGTTTTTT; cdr3_aa: CSATVTGDTGELFF
j_call: TRBJ1-1; v_call: TRBV14; d_call: NA; cdr3_nt: TGTGCCAGCAGTCTCGGGGCGGGTAGGACTGAAGCTTTCTTT; cdr3_aa: CASSLGAGRTEAFF
j_call: TRBJ2-1; v_call: TRBV4-3; d_call: TRBD2; cdr3_nt: TGCGCCAGCAGCCAAGATTGGGCTCGCGGGAGGGTGATAAATGAGCAGTTCTTC; cdr3_aa: CASSQDWARGRVINEQFF
j_call: TRBJ2-7; v_call: TRBV7-9; d_call: TRBD1; cdr3_nt: TGTGCCAGCAGCCCTCCCCGCAGGGACAGGGGCGACGAGCAGTACTTC; cdr3_aa: CASSPPRRDRGDEQYF
j_call: TRBJ2-3; v_call: TRBV7-9; d_call: TRBD1; cdr3_nt: TGTGCCAGCAGTTGGACAGGGGGCATTGCAGATACGCAGTATTTT; cdr3_aa: CASSWTGGIADTQYF
j_call: TRBJ1-2; v_call: TRBV6-6; d_call: TRBD1; cdr3_nt: TGTGCCAGCAGTTTTCTCACAGGGGGTGGTAATGGCTACACCTTC; cdr3_aa: CASSFLTGGGNGYTF
j_call: TRBJ2-5; v_call: TRBV6-6; d_call: NA; cdr3_nt: TGTGCCAGCAGTTACGGAGGGGGCCCCCAAGAGACCCAGTACTTC; cdr3_aa: CASSYGGGPQETQYF
j_call: TRBJ2-1; v_call: TRBV6-6; d_call: NA; cdr3_nt: TGTGCCAGCAGTTCTCAACAGGTCAATGAGCAGTTCTTC; cdr3_aa: CASSSQQVNEQFF
j_call: TRBJ2-7; v_call: TRBV21-1; d_call: NA; cdr3_nt: TGTGCCAGCAGCGGACACCCACAGGGACAGGCCCACGAGCAGTACTTC; cdr3_aa: CASSGHPQGQAHEQYF
j_call: TRBJ2-3; v_call: TRBV18; d_call: NA; cdr3_nt: TGTGCCAGCTCACCTAGCCTGATTAAGGTTCGCACAGATACGCAGTATTTT; cdr3_aa: CASSPSLIKVRTDTQYF
j_call: TRBJ1-1; v_call: TRBV7-6; d_call: NA; cdr3_nt: TGTGCCAGCAGCACGACGGGGAACACTGAAGCTTTCTTT; cdr3_aa: CASSTTGNTEAFF
j_call: TRBJ1-3; v_call: TRBV6-5; d_call: NA; cdr3_nt: TGTGCCAGCAGTTGGGGGCTGTCGGGCACCATATATTTT; cdr3_aa: CASSWGLSGTIYF
j_call: TRBJ2-3; v_call: TRBV6-1; d_call: TRBD2; cdr3_nt: TGTGCCAGCAGCGCCTTGGGGGGGAGGACAGATACGCAGTATTTT; cdr3_aa: CASSALGGRTDTQYF
j_call: TRBJ1-5; v_call: TRBV6-5; d_call: NA; cdr3_nt: TGTGCCAGCGGGCCGGGACCTCAGCCCCAGCATTTT; cdr3_aa: CASGPGPQPQHF
j_call: TRBJ1-6; v_call: TRBV19; d_call: NA; cdr3_nt: TGTGCCAGTAGTCAAGAGTTATATAGCTCCTATAATTCACCCCTCCACTTT; cdr3_aa: CASSQELYSSYNSPLHF
j_call: TRBJ1-3; v_call: TRBV19; d_call: NA; cdr3_nt: TGTGCCAGTAGAAACGGGGAGTTTGACACCATATATTTT; cdr3_aa: CASRNGEFDTIYF
j_call: TRBJ2-5; v_call: TRBV28; d_call: NA; cdr3_nt: TGTGCCAGCACTCCAGCGGCCGAGGCGGAGACCCAGTACTTC; cdr3_aa: CASTPAAEAETQYF
j_call: TRBJ2-2; v_call: TRBV19; d_call: TRBD2; cdr3_nt: TGTGCCAGTAGCCTGGGACTAGCGGTGAACACCGGGGAGCTGTTTTTT; cdr3_aa: CASSLGLAVNTGELFF
j_call: TRBJ2-7; v_call: TRBV4-1; d_call: NA; cdr3_nt: TGCGCCAGCAGCCAGACGTCCGGGACGAACTACGAGCAGTACTTC; cdr3_aa: CASSQTSGTNYEQYF